The present TCR beta chain was sequenced within a study of graft-versus-host responses after intestinal transplantation. Looking at the study overall: Every recipient had anti-thymocyte globulin induction and roughly 3 years of tacrolimus plus steroids. Findings and limits, study-wide: Those patients showing graft-donor T cell macrochimerism displayed high graft-versus-host to host-versus-graft clonal ratios in allografts.

V was clipped by 6 bases and J by 0 bases, with 11 bases between them. The CDR3 consists of 14 residues. Germline V lookup: CDR1 SGHRS, CDR2 YFSETQ. A note on this clone: Its target is unknown.

Sequenced by immunoSEQ multiplex PCR; TCRdb stores in-frame clones only, minus some. This sample carries over 100,000 clones, approximately 90% of them seen once, and the ten largest clones take about 0.25%. Sequenced material: unstimulated CD4+ T cells sorted from spleen or lymph node cells, taken before transplant. The origin of this receptor is a human donor who was the organ donor for an intestinal transplant. The V gene is TRBV5-1, the J gene TRBJ2-3; tentative D call: TRBD2 (5 bases). CDR3: CASKGGPSTDTQYF. CDR3 sequence (DNA): TGCGCCAGCAAGGGCGGGCCTAGCACAGATACGCAGTATTTT.